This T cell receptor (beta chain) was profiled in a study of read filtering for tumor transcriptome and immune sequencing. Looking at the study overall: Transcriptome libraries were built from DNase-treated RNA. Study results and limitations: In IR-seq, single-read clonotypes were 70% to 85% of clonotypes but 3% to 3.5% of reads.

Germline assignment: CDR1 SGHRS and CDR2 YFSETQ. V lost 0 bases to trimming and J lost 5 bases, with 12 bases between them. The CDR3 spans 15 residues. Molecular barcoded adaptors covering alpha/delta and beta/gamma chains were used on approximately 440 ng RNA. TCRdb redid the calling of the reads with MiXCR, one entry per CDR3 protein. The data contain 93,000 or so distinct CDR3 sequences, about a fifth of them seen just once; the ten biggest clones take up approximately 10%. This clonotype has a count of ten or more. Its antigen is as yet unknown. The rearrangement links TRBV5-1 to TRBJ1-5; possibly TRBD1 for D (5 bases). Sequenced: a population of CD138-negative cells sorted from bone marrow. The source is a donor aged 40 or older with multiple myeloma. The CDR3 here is CASSLAAGPDQPQHF. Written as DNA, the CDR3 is TGCGCCAGCAGCTTGGCCGCGGGGCCGGATCAGCCCCAGCATTTT.